The sequence of this T cell receptor (beta chain) was determined in a study of blood T cell repertoires in COVID-19 (dated by TCRdb to 2020 to 2022). A note on the overall study: Samples covering the acute and convalescent phases of COVID-19 were provided by collaborators in the United States, Italy and Spain. The repertoires were released in a freely available public database meant as a resource for research on the immune response to SARS-CoV-2. Where available, HLA class I and class II types were obtained from metadata supplied by the sample provider rather than from assay-based typing. Sample metadata almost always included a de-identified subject ID, COVID-19 status, age in years and sex. The samples were drawn from two sources: the first 160 participants of the ongoing ImmuneRACE study, and 1,200 or so subjects contributed by 6 global collaborators. Deeply sampled blood TCRbeta repertoires from subjects exposed to, actively infected with, or recovered from COVID-19 were included in the dataset. The material from the prospective study consisted of cDNA or gDNA derived from T cells, B-cell-depleted T cells, or PBMCs.

The immunoSEQ Assay, a bias-controlled multiplex PCR, was used to amplify TCRbeta CDR3 regions from genomic DNA. The original methods were these. The number of nucleated cells in each sample was estimated from the amplification of reference gene primers within the assay. Sequence reads were collapsed and filtered to measure the absolute abundance of every unique TCRbeta CDR3 rearrangement. For each sample, productive Simpson clonality was calculated as the square root of Simpson's diversity index over productive rearrangements. The immuneACCESS repertoire file appears here via TCRdb, limited to in-frame rearrangements. These files lack a portion of the clones; in checked studies, under half of the deficit traces to unresolved V genes, and the cause of the others is not known. V and J calls and clone size are those listed in that table; D and trimming were worked out from the DNA. The sample table contains about 130,000 clones; only one count was recorded for around 79% of them. The ten largest clones add up to less than 5% of the sample.

General study outcomes and caveats: How much clinical and demographic metadata was included differed by source and by participant, and the metadata was provided uncurated.

At one collaborating source in Seattle, patients were enrolled during active infection and were followed longitudinally through the course of disease. Collaborating institutions collected whole blood in K2EDTA tubes following their own protocols. For TCRbeta analysis, collaborators shipped samples in one of three forms: frozen whole blood, isolated PBMCs, or DNA extracted from either of those sample types. CDR1 and CDR2 were assigned from the germline V gene (reference sequence) as SEHNR and FQNEAQ. CDR3 length: 13 amino acids, cysteine to phenylalanine. The entry retains the CDR3 DNA only, 39 bases that are in frame from base 1. V loses 1 base at its end and J loses 4 bases; junction bases beyond the gene matches: 0. This clone was seen a single time. Its antigen remains undetermined. No much larger clone is present one base from it, and per-base qualities are unavailable.

The chain employs TRBV7-9 and TRBJ1-2; 7 bases in between match TRBD1. Source material: peripheral blood. The sequence was obtained from a woman aged 65 to 85 with COVID-19, enrolled during active disease. The CDR3 region: CASSLEGAYGYTF. The nucleotide sequence reads TGTGCCAGCAGCTTAGAGGGGGCCTATGGCTACACCTTC.